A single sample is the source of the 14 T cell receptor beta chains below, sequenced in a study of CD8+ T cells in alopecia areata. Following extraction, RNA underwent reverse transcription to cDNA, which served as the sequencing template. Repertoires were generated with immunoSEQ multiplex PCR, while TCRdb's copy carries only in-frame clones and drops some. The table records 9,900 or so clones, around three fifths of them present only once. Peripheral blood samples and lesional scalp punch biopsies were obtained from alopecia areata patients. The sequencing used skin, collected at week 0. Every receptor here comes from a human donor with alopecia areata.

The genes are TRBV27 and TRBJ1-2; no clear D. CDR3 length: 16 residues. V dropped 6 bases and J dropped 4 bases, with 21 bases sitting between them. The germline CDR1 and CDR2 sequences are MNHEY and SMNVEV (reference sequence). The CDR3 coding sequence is TGTGCCAGCAGGGTGGGATCTTCTTGGAAAGGCTATGGCTACACCTTC. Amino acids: CASRVGSSWKGYGYTF.

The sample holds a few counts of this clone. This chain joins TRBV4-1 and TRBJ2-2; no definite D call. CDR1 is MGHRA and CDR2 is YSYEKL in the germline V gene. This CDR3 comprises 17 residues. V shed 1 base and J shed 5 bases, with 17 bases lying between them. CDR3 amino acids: CASSQVDLGFPTGELFF. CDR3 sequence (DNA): TGCGCCAGCAGCCAAGTGGATTTGGGCTTTCCGACCGGGGAGCTGTTTTTT.

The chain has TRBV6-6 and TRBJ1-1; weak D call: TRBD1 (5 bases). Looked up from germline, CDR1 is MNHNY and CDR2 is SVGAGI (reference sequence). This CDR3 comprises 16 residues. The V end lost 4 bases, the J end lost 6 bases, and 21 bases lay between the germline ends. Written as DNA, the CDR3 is TGTGCCAGCAGTTTAGATATCCGGGACTCCATCTCTGAAGCTTTCTTT. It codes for CASSLDIRDSISEAFF.

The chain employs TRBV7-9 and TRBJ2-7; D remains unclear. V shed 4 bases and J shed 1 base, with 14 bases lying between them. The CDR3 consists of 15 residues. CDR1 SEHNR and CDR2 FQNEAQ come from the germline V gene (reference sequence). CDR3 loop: CASSSRSWGSYEQYF. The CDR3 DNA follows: TGTGCCAGCAGCTCCCGCTCCTGGGGTTCCTACGAGCAGTACTTC.

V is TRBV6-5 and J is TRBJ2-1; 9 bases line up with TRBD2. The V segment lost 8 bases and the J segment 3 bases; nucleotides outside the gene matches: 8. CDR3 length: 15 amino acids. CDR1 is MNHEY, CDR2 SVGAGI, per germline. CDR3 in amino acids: CASRISGSFYNEQFF. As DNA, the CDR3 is TGTGCCAGCCGAATTAGCGGGAGTTTCTACAATGAGCAGTTCTTC.

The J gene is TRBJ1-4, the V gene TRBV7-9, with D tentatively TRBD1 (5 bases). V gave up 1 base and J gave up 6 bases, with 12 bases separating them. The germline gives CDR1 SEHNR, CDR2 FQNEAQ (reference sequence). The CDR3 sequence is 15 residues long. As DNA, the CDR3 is TGTGCCAGCAGCTTAGTAAGCAGGGAGGATGAAAAACTGTTTTTT. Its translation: CASSLVSREDEKLFF. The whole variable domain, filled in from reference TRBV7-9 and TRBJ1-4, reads DTGVSQNPRHKITKRGQNVTFRCDPISEHNRLYWYRQTLGQGPEFLTYFQNEAQLEKSRLLSDRFSAERPKGSFSTLEIQRTEQGDSAMYLCASSLVSREDEKLFFGSGTQLSVL.

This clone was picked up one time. The CDR3 sequence is CASSLGHSSYEQYF. The CDR3 nucleotides read TGTGCCAGCAGCTTGGGCCACAGCTCCTACGAGCAGTACTTC. The chain couples TRBV5-6 to TRBJ2-7; D uncertain. The germline V gene has CDR1 SGHDT and CDR2 YYEEEE. With 0 bases removed from V and 0 bases from J, the gap between germline ends came to 7 bases. This CDR3 contains 14 residues.

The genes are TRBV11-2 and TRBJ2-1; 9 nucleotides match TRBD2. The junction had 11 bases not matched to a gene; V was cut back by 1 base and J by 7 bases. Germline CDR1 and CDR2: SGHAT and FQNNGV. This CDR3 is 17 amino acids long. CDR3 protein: CASSLVFWSGRLNEQFF. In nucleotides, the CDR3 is TGTGCCAGCAGCTTAGTGTTCTGGAGCGGGAGGTTGAATGAGCAGTTCTTC.

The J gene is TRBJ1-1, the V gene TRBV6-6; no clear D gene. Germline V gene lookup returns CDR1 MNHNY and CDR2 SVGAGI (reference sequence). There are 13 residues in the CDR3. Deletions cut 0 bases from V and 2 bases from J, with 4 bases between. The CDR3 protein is CASSYSLNTEAFF. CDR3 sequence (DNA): TGTGCCAGCAGTTACTCGTTAAACACTGAAGCTTTCTTT.

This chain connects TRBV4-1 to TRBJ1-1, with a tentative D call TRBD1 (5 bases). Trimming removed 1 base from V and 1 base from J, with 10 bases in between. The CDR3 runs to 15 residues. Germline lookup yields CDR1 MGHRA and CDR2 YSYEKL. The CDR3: CASSQGDGRNTEAFF. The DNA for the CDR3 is TGCGCCAGCAGCCAAGGGGACGGACGGAACACTGAAGCTTTCTTT.

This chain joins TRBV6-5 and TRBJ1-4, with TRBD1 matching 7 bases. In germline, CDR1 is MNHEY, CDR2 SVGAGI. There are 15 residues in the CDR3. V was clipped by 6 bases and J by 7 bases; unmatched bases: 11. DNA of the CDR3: TGTGCCAGCAGCGCGACAGGGTCCGGGGCTGAAAAACTGTTTTTT. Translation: CASSATGSGAEKLFF.

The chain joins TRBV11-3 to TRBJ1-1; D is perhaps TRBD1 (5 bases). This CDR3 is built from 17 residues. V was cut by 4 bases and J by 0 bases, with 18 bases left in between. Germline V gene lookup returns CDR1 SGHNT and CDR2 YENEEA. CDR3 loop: CASSSDVAEGLNTEAFF. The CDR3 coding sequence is TGTGCCAGCAGCTCCGACGTTGCAGAGGGACTGAACACTGAAGCTTTCTTT.

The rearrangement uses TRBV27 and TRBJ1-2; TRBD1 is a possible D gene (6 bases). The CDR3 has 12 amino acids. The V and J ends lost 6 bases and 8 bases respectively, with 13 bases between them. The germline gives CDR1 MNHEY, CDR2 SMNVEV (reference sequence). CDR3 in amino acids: CASRTTGSGYTF. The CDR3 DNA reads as TGTGCCAGCAGAACTACAGGGTCCGGCTACACCTTC.

The CDR3 reads CASRDGRIANYGYTF. CDR3 in DNA: TGTGCCAGCAGAGACGGCAGGATAGCTAACTATGGCTACACCTTC. The gene calls are TRBV6-5 and TRBJ1-2, with D unclear. With 6 bases removed from V and 0 bases from J, the gap between germline ends came to 14 bases. The CDR3 is made up of 15 amino acids. The germline CDR1 and CDR2 sequences are MNHEY and SVGAGI.